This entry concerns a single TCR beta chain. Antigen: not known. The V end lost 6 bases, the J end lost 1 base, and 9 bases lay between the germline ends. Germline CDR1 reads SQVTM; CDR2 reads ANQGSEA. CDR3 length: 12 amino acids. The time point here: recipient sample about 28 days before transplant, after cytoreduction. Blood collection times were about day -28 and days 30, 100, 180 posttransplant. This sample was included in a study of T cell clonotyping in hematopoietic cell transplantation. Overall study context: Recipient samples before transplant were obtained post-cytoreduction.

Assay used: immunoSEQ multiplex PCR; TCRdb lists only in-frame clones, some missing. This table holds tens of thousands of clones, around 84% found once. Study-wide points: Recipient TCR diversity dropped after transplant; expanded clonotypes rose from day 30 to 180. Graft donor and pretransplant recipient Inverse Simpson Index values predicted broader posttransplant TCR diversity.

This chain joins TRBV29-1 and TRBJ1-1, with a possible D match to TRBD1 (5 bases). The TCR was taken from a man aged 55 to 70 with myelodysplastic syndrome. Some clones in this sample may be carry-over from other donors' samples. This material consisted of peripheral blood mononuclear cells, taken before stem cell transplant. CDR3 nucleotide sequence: TGCAGCGTCACTGACAGGAACACTGAAGCTTTCTTT. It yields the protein CSVTDRNTEAFF.